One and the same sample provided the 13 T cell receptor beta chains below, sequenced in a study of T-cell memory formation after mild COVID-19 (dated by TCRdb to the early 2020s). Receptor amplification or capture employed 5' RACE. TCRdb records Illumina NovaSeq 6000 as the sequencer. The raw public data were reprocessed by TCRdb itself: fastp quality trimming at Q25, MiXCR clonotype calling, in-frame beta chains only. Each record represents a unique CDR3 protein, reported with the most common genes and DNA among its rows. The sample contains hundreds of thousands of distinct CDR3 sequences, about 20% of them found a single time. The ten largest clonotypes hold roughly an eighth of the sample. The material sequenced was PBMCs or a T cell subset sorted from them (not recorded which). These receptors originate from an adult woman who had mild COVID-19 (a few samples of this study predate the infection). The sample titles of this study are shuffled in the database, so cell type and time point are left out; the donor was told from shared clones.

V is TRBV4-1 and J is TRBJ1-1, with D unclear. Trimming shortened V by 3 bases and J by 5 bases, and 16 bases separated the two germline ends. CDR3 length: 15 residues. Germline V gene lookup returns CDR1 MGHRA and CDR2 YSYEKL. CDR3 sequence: CASSQATYLGTEAFF. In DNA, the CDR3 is TGCGCCAGCAGCCAGGCGACCTACTTGGGGACTGAAGCTTTCTTT.

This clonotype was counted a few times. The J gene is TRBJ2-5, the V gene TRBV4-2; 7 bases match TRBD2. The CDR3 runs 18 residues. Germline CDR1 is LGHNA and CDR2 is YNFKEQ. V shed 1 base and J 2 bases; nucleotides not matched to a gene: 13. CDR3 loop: CASSQGGAAGVLQETQYF. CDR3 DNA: TGTGCCAGCAGCCAAGGGGGCGCGGCGGGAGTTTTACAAGAGACCCAGTACTTC.

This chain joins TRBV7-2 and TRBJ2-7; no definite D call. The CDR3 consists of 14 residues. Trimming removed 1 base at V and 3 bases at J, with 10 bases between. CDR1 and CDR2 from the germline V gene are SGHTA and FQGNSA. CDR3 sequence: CASSLGRGYYEQYF. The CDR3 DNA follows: TGTGCCAGCAGCTTAGGGCGCGGATACTACGAGCAGTACTTC.

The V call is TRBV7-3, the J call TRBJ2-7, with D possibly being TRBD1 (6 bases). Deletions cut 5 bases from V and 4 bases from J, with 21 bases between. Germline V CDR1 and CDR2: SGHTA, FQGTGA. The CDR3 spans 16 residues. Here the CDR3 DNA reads TGTGCCAGCAGCCCCGCGGCCCCTACAGGGCTATACGAGCAGTACTTC. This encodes CASSPAAPTGLYEQYF.

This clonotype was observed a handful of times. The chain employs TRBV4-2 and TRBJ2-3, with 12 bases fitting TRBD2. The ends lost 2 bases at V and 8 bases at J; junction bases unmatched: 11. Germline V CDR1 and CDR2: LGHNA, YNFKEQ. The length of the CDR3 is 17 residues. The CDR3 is CASSQLAGGRGHGTQYF. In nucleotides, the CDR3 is TGTGCCAGCAGCCAACTAGCGGGAGGGCGAGGACATGGTACGCAGTATTTT.

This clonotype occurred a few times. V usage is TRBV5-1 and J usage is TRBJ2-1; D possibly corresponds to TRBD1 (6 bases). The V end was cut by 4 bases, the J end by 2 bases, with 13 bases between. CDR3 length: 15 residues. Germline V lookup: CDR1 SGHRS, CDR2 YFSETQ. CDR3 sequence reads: CASSGRGQTYNEQFF. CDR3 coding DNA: TGCGCCAGCAGCGGCAGGGGTCAGACCTACAATGAGCAGTTCTTC.

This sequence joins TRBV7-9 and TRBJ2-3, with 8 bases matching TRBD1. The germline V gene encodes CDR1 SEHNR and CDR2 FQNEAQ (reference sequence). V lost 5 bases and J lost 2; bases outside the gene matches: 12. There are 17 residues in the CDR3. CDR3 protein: CASSILDRAHYTDTQYF. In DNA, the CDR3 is TGTGCCAGCAGCATTCTGGACAGGGCCCATTACACAGATACGCAGTATTTT. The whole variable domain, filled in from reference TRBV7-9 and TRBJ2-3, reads DTGVSQNPRHKITKRGQNVTFRCDPISEHNRLYWYRQTLGQGPEFLTYFQNEAQLEKSRLLSDRFSAERPKGSFSTLEIQRTEQGDSAMYLCASSILDRAHYTDTQYFGPGTRLTVL.

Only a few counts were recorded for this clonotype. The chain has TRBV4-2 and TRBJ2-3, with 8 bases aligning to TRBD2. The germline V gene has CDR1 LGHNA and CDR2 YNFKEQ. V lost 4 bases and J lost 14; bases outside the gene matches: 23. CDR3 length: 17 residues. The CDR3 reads CASSPRLKRELPPLRYF. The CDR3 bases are TGTGCCAGCAGCCCCCGCCTGAAGCGGGAGCTCCCCCCCCTCAGGTATTTT.

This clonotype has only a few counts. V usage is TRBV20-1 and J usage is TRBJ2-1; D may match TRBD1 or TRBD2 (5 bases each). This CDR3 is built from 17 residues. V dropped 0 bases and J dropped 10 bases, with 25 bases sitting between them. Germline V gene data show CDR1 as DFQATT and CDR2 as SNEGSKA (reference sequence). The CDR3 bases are TGCAGTGCTAGAGATTTTCGGGGCCGTGAAGGTGTCGGGGAGCAGTTCTTC. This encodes CSARDFRGREGVGEQFF.

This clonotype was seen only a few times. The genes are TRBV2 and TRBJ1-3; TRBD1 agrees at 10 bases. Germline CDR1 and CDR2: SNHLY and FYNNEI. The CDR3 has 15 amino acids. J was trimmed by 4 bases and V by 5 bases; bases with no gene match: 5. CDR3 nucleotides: TGTGCCAGCAGTCTCCCGGGACAGGGGGGAAACACCATATATTTT. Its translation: CASSLPGQGGNTIYF.

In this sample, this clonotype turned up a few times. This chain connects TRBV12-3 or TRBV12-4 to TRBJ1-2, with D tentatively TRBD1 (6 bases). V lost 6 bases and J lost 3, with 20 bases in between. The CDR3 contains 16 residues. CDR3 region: CASRRMPTGTDYGYTF. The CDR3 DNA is TGTGCCAGCAGACGAATGCCAACAGGGACGGACTATGGCTACACCTTC.

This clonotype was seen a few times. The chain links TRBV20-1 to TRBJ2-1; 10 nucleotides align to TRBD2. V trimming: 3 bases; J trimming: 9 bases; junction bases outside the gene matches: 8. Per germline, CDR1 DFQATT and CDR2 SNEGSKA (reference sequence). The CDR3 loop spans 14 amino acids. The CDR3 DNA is TGCAGTGCTAGTTCCAGCGGGAGGGCCAGTGAGCAGTTCTTC. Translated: CSASSSGRASEQFF.

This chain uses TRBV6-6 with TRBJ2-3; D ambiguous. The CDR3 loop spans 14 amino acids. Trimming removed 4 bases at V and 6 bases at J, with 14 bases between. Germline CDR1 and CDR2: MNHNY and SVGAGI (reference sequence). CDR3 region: CASSSDLLSDTQYF. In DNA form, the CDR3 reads TGTGCCAGCAGTTCGGACCTCCTTAGTGATACGCAGTATTTT.